The clone carrying this T cell receptor (beta chain) was counted a few times. The entry originates in a study of T cell changes during pregnancy in multiple sclerosis. Repertoires were generated with immunoSEQ multiplex PCR, while TCRdb's copy carries only in-frame clones and drops some. The sample has around 62,000 clones, roughly nine tenths seen once; the top ten hold more than 1.4%. With 4 bases removed from V and 2 bases from J, the gap between germline ends came to 15 bases. The CDR3 length is 16 residues. Looked up from germline, CDR1 is SEHNR and CDR2 is FQNEAQ (reference sequence). This chain links TRBV7-9 with TRBJ1-5; perhaps TRBD1 as D (6 bases). This sample comprised peripheral blood, obtained in the third trimester of pregnancy. The sequence was obtained from a female donor with multiple sclerosis, enrolled in a pregnancy study. The CDR3 bases are TGTGCCAGCAGCTCGAGCGAGACAGGACGCAATCAGCCCCAGCATTTT. Translated: CASSSSETGRNQPQHF.